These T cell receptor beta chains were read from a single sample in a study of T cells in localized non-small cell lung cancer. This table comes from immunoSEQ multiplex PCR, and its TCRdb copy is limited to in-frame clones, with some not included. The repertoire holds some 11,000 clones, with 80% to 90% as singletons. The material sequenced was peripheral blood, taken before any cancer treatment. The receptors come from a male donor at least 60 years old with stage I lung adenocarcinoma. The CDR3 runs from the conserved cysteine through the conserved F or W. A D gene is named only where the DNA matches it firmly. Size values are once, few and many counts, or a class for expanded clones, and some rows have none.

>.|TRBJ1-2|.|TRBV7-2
TGTGCCAGCAGCCCCTTCCGGGGGCTCAACTATGGCTACACCTTC
CASSPFRGLNYGYTF
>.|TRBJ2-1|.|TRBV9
TGTGCCAGCAGCGTAAGTGAAAATGAGCAGTTCTTC
CASSVSENEQFF
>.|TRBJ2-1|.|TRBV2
TGTGCCAGCAGGCGAGGGGGGGGGAATGAGCAGTTCTTC
CASRRGGGNEQFF
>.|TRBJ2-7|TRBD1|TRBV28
TGTGCCAGCACCTCCCCCACAGGGGGCACCTACGAGCAGTACTTC
CASTSPTGGTYEQYF
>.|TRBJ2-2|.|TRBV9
TGTGCCAGCAGCCTTAACACCGGGGAGCTGTTTTTT
CASSLNTGELFF
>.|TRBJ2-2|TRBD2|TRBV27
TGTGCCAGCAGTTTAAGCGGGAGGCACACCGGGGAGCTGTTTTTT
CASSLSGRHTGELFF
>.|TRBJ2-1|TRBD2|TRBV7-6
TGTGCCAGCAGCTTACAGGCCGGGAGGGTTGAGCAGTTCTTC
CASSLQAGRVEQFF
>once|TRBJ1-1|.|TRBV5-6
TGTGCCAGCAGCTTGGCCGGGTTGGACACTGAAGCTTTCTTT
CASSLAGLDTEAFF
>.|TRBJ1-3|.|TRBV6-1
TGTGCCAGTAAGAGGTTGGCTAGAGGAAACACCATATATTTT
CASKRLARGNTIYF
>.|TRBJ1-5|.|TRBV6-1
TGTGCCAGCAGTGGGGGTGGGAGGGGCAATCAGCCCCAGCATTTT
CASSGGGRGNQPQHF
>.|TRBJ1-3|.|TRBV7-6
TGTGCCAGCAGCTTAGGTCGGAGCCCCTCTGGAAACACCATATATTTT
CASSLGRSPSGNTIYF
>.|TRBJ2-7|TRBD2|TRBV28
TGTGCCACCCAGACTAGCGGCTACGAGCAGTACTTC
CATQTSGYEQYF
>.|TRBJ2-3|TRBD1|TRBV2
TGTGCCAGCAGTGCCCAATCACAGGGGCCAGATACGCAGTATTTT
CASSAQSQGPDTQYF
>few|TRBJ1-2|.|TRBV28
TGTGCCAGCACCCTGGGGGGGAAGGAGGGCGGCTACACCTTC
CASTLGGKEGGYTF
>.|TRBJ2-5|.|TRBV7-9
TGTGCCAGCAGGCCTTTGGCGAATGTGCCTTCGACCCAGTACTTC
CASRPLANVPSTQYF
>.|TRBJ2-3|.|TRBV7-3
TGTGCCAGCAGCTTAAGAAGGACGACAGATACGCAGTATTTT
CASSLRRTTDTQYF
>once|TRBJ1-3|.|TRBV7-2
TGTGCCAGCAGCTTAACGGGGTTAAGCACCATATATTTT
CASSLTGLSTIYF
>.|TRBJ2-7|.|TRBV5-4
TGTGCCAGCAGCTTGGGGGGCACAGGCGGGATCCGCGAGCAGTACTTC
CASSLGGTGGIREQYF
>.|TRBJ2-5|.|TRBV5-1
TGCGCCAGCAGCCCGGGCTCGTTGGGGAGCCAAGAGACCCAGTACTTC
CASSPGSLGSQETQYF
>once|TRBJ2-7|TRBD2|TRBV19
TGTGCCAGTAGTAAAACCGGGACTAGCGGCTACGAGCAGTACTTC
CASSKTGTSGYEQYF
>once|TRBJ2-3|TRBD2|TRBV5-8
TGTGCCAGCAGCTTGGCCGGAATGAGACTAGCGGAGTATTTT
CASSLAGMRLAEYF
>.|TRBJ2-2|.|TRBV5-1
TGCGCCAGCAGCTTGGCCCCTAGATCCGGGGAGCTGTTTTTT
CASSLAPRSGELFF
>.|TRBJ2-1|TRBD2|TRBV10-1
TGCGCCAGCAGTGACACAGCTAGCGGGGGTAATGAGCAGTTCTTC
CASSDTASGGNEQFF
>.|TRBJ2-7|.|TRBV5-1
TGCGCCAGCAGCTCCGGCCAGGGGTTACGTTTAAGCGACCGTACCTACGAGCAGTACTTC
CASSSGQGLRLSDRTYEQYF
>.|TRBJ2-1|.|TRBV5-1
TGCGCCAGCAGCTTCTACCCCGGACCTAAGGGCTCCAATGAGCAGTTCTTC
CASSFYPGPKGSNEQFF
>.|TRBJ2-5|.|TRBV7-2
TGTGCCAGCAGCTTAGTGGTCGACCCCCAAGAGACCCAGTACTTC
CASSLVVDPQETQYF
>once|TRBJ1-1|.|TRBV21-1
TGTGCCAGCAGCATCGACAGGGAAATGAACACTGAAGCTTTCTTT
CASSIDREMNTEAFF
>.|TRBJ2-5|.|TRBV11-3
TGTGCCAGCAGCTTAGTGGGAAAGGGGGAGACCCAGTACTTC
CASSLVGKGETQYF
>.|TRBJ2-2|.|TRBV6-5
TGTGCCAGCAGCCCCAACAGGGTAGGCACCGGGGAGCTGTTTTTT
CASSPNRVGTGELFF
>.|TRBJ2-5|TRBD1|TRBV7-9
TGTGCCAGCAGCCAAGGACAGGGCCAAGAGACCCAGTACTTC
CASSQGQGQETQYF
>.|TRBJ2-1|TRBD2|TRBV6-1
TGTGCCAGCAGGGGTAGCGGGGCTCATGAGCAGTTCTTC
CASRGSGAHEQFF
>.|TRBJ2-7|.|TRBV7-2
TGTGCCAGCAGCTTAGCGGCTGGGGGGACCTACGAGCAGTACTTC
CASSLAAGGTYEQYF
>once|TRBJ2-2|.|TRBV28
TGTGCCAGCAGTTTCGGGGCTAGTGGGGTCACCGGGGAGCTGTTTTTT
CASSFGASGVTGELFF
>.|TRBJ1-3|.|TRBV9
TGTGCCAGCAGCGTAGAAGACAGGTTAAGCTCTGGAAACACCATATATTTT
CASSVEDRLSSGNTIYF
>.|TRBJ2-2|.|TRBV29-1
TGCAGCGCCCTGTCGAGGGCGACGACCACCGGGGAGCTGTTTTTT
CSALSRATTTGELFF
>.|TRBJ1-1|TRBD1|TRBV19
TGTGCCAGTAAATCGGACAGGGGGCTCACTGAAGCTTTCTTT
CASKSDRGLTEAFF
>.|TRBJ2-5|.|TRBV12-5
TGTGCTAGTGGCCCTGCCCCGGTTTATCAAGAGACCCAGTACTTC
CASGPAPVYQETQYF
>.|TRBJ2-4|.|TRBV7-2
TGTGCCAGCAGCTTCACAGACTCCAAAAACATTCAGTACTTC
CASSFTDSKNIQYF
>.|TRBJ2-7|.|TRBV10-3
TGTGCCATCAGCAGCAGGGGCTACGAGCAGTACTTC
CAISSRGYEQYF
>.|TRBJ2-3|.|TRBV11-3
TGTGCCAGCAGCTTGAGGGGTACAGATACGCAGTATTTT
CASSLRGTDTQYF
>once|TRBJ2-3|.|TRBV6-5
TGTGCCAGCAGTTTCAGGGGAACCACAGATACGCAGTATTTT
CASSFRGTTDTQYF
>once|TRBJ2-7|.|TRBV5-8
TGTGCCAGCAGCCCGAGGCAGGGTTTTAGATACGAGCAGTACTTC
CASSPRQGFRYEQYF
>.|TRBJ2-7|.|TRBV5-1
TGCGCCAGCAGCTTGGACGGGAGCTCCTACGAGCAGTACTTC
CASSLDGSSYEQYF
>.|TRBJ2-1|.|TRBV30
TGTGCCTGGGACCGAGGGCCTAGGTACAATGAGCAGTTCTTC
CAWDRGPRYNEQFF
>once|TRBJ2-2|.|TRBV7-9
TGTGCCAGCAGCTTAGTATTGTCTCCCACCGGGGAGCTGTTTTTT
CASSLVLSPTGELFF
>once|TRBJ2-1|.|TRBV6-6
TGTGCCAGCATAAGCGAGGCCCTCGGTGGTGAGCAGTTCTTC
CASISEALGGEQFF
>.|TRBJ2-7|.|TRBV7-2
TGTGCCAGCCATTCCGCCTCAGGGGCCTACGAGCAGTACTTC
CASHSASGAYEQYF
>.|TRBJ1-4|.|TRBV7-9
TGTGCCAGCAGCTTTTACAGTCCTTCGAATGAAAAACTGTTTTTT
CASSFYSPSNEKLFF
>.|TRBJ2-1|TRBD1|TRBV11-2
TGTGCCAGCAGCCCACACTGGACAGGGAATGAGCAGTTCTTC
CASSPHWTGNEQFF
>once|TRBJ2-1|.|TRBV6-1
TGTGCCAGCAGGTGGAGATGGGCAGCATTCAATGAGCAGTTCTTC
CASRWRWAAFNEQFF
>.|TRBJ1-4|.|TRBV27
TGTGCCAGCTCTTTGGGGGGGGCGGGTGACAAAAAACTGTTTTTT
CASSLGGAGDKKLFF
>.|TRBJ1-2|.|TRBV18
TGTGCCAGCTCAGCACAGGGAATCGATGGCTACACCTTC
CASSAQGIDGYTF
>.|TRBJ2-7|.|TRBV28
TGTGCCAGCAGTTTTCAAGCGGGTTTTGGCTCCTACGAGCAGTACTTC
CASSFQAGFGSYEQYF
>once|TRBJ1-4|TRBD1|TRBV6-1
TGTGCCAGCAGTGTTGACAGGGCCATTAATGAAAAACTGTTTTTT
CASSVDRAINEKLFF
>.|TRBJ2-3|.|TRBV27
TGTGCCAGCAGTATAGGGGCTGGCACAGATACGCAGTATTTT
CASSIGAGTDTQYF
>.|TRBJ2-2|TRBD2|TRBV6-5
TGTGCCAGCAGTTACGGACTAGCGGCCACCGGGGAGCTGTTTTTT
CASSYGLAATGELFF
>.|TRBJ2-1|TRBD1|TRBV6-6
TGTGCCAGCAGTCCCGGGACAGGGGTAATCGATGAGCAGTTCTTC
CASSPGTGVIDEQFF